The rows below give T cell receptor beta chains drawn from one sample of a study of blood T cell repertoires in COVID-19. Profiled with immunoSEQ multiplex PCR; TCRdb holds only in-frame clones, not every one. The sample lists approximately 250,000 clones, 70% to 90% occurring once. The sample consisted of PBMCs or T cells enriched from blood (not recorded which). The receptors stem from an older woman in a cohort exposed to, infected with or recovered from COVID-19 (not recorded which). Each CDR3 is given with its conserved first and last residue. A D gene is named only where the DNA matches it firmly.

cdr3_aa: CASSPLQSLEQYF
cdr3_nt: TGTGCCAGCTCACCACTTCAGTCTTTGGAGCAGTACTTC
v_call: TRBV18
j_call: TRBJ2-7
cdr3_length: 13
d_call: -

cdr3_aa: CAWSKPSGVGTDTQYF
cdr3_nt: TGTGCCTGGAGCAAACCTAGCGGGGTGGGCACAGATACGCAGTATTTT
v_call: TRBV30
j_call: TRBJ2-3
cdr3_length: 16
d_call: TRBD2

cdr3_aa: CASRAAGVDEQFF
cdr3_nt: TGTGCCAGCAGAGCAGCGGGAGTCGATGAGCAGTTCTTC
v_call: TRBV3-1/TRBV3-2
j_call: TRBJ2-1
cdr3_length: 13
d_call: TRBD2

cdr3_aa: CASSLVGSGRAYTGELFF
cdr3_nt: TGTGCCAGCAGTTTAGTTGGTAGCGGGAGAGCATACACCGGGGAGCTGTTTTTT
v_call: TRBV28
j_call: TRBJ2-2
cdr3_length: 18
d_call: TRBD2

cdr3_aa: CASSPVSGGYTF
cdr3_nt: TGTGCCAGCAGTCCCGTCTCCGGTGGCTACACCTTC
v_call: TRBV28
j_call: TRBJ1-2
cdr3_length: 12
d_call: -

cdr3_aa: CASSLEQGAWDTQYF
cdr3_nt: TGCGCCAGCAGCTTGGAACAGGGGGCGTGGGATACGCAGTATTTT
v_call: TRBV5-1
j_call: TRBJ2-3
cdr3_length: 15
d_call: TRBD1

cdr3_aa: CASSLAGGGQETQYF
cdr3_nt: TGCGCCAGCAGCTTGGCAGGGGGAGGCCAAGAGACCCAGTACTTC
v_call: TRBV5-1
j_call: TRBJ2-5
cdr3_length: 15
d_call: -

cdr3_aa: CAGGLRMGESSGYTF
cdr3_nt: TGTGCCGGAGGGCTCCGAATGGGGGAATCCTCTGGCTACACCTTC
v_call: TRBV28
j_call: TRBJ1-2
cdr3_length: 15
d_call: -

cdr3_aa: CASSLSPGYTEAFF
cdr3_nt: TGTGCCAGCAGCTTATCCCCAGGGTACACTGAAGCTTTCTTT
v_call: TRBV7-3
j_call: TRBJ1-1
cdr3_length: 14
d_call: -

cdr3_aa: CASSQVQGSERGNTIYF
cdr3_nt: TGTGCCAGCAGCCAAGTCCAGGGAAGCGAGAGGGGAAACACCATATATTTT
v_call: TRBV3-1/TRBV3-2
j_call: TRBJ1-3
cdr3_length: 17
d_call: -